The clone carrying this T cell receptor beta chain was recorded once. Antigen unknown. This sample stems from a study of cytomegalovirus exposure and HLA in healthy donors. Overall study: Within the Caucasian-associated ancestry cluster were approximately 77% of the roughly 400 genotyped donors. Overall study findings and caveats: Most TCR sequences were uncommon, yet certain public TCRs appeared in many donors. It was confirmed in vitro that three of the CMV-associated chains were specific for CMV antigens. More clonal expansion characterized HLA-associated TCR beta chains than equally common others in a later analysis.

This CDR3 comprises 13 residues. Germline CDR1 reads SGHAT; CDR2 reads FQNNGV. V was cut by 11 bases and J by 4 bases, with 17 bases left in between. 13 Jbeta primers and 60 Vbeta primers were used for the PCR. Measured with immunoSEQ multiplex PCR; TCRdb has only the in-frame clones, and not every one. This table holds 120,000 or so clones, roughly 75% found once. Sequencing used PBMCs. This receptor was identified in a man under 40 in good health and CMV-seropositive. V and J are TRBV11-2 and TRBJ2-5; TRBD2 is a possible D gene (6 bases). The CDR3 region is CASSARDLETQYF. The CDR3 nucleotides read TGTGCCTCAAGCGCCCGGGACTTAGAGACCCAGTACTTC.